These T cell receptor beta chains were read from a single sample in a study of T cells in Graves' hyperthyroidism and ophthalmopathy. TCRdb reprocessed the multiplex PCR reads with MiXCR, giving one entry per CDR3 protein. There are hundreds of thousands of distinct CDR3 sequences in the sample; 38% occur only once, and about 8.9% lies in the top ten. Input material: blood. All receptors come from a man between 18 and 35 years old with Graves' hyperthyroidism. Both conserved end residues are part of each CDR3. Fields, in order: J gene, D gene, V gene, CDR3 length, CDR3 protein. The D gene is left open where the match is weak.

j_call: TRBJ1-1; d_call: NA; v_call: TRBV5-5; cdr3_length: 13; cdr3_aa: CASSLVWNTEAFF
j_call: TRBJ1-5; d_call: NA; v_call: TRBV7-8; cdr3_length: 15; cdr3_aa: CASSPPARGRQPQHF
j_call: TRBJ2-7; d_call: TRBD1; v_call: TRBV20-1; cdr3_length: 15; cdr3_aa: CSAREEGQGWYEQYF
j_call: TRBJ2-7; d_call: TRBD2; v_call: TRBV10-3; cdr3_length: 15; cdr3_aa: CAISESEAGGGEQYF
j_call: TRBJ2-7; d_call: TRBD2; v_call: TRBV10-3; cdr3_length: 15; cdr3_aa: CASSAGLAGGYEQYF
j_call: TRBJ1-2; d_call: NA; v_call: TRBV12-3/TRBV12-4; cdr3_length: 13; cdr3_aa: CASRVGEYYGYTF
j_call: TRBJ2-5; d_call: NA; v_call: TRBV10-2; cdr3_length: 16; cdr3_aa: CASSRAGSGAQETQYF
j_call: TRBJ1-2; d_call: NA; v_call: TRBV7-2; cdr3_length: 18; cdr3_aa: CASSLSYLFEADNYGYTF
j_call: TRBJ1-2; d_call: TRBD1; v_call: TRBV19; cdr3_length: 12; cdr3_aa: CASSRTGDGYTF
j_call: TRBJ2-7; d_call: NA; v_call: TRBV12-3/TRBV12-4; cdr3_length: 16; cdr3_aa: CASGTYAGDSSYEQYF
j_call: TRBJ2-7; d_call: TRBD2; v_call: TRBV4-1; cdr3_length: 17; cdr3_aa: CASSHMTSGRGTYEQYF
j_call: TRBJ1-1; d_call: NA; v_call: TRBV19; cdr3_length: 15; cdr3_aa: CASSRTTPTETEAFF
j_call: TRBJ2-7; d_call: TRBD2; v_call: TRBV10-3; cdr3_length: 14; cdr3_aa: CATLGTSGTYEQYF
j_call: TRBJ1-5; d_call: TRBD1; v_call: TRBV10-3; cdr3_length: 17; cdr3_aa: CAISDSRRTGSNQPQHF
j_call: TRBJ1-4; d_call: NA; v_call: TRBV9; cdr3_length: 17; cdr3_aa: CASSVGDTSPTNEKLFF
j_call: TRBJ2-7; d_call: NA; v_call: TRBV9; cdr3_length: 15; cdr3_aa: CASSVEASSDYEQYF
j_call: TRBJ2-7; d_call: TRBD1; v_call: TRBV7-2; cdr3_length: 14; cdr3_aa: CASSQGQFTYEQYF
j_call: TRBJ1-6; d_call: TRBD1; v_call: TRBV20-1; cdr3_length: 16; cdr3_aa: CSAIDSGQNLNSPLHF
j_call: TRBJ2-6; d_call: NA; v_call: TRBV2; cdr3_length: 16; cdr3_aa: CASSYSHPSGANVLTF
j_call: TRBJ2-5; d_call: TRBD2; v_call: TRBV7-2; cdr3_length: 16; cdr3_aa: CASSRGTSGGPETQYF
j_call: TRBJ1-2; d_call: NA; v_call: TRBV25-1; cdr3_length: 14; cdr3_aa: CASTGGGVDYGYTF
j_call: TRBJ1-5; d_call: NA; v_call: TRBV2; cdr3_length: 15; cdr3_aa: CASSGQVGSSQPQHF
j_call: TRBJ2-7; d_call: TRBD2; v_call: TRBV4-1; cdr3_length: 17; cdr3_aa: CASSQPDGLAESYERYF
j_call: TRBJ2-7; d_call: TRBD1; v_call: TRBV7-2; cdr3_length: 15; cdr3_aa: CASSLIVQGNYEQYF
j_call: TRBJ2-5; d_call: NA; v_call: TRBV7-2; cdr3_length: 17; cdr3_aa: CASSRGIGTPYQETQYF
j_call: TRBJ1-2; d_call: NA; v_call: TRBV12-3/TRBV12-4; cdr3_length: 14; cdr3_aa: CASSSTTSNYGYTF
j_call: TRBJ1-2; d_call: NA; v_call: TRBV7-9; cdr3_length: 15; cdr3_aa: CASSPLPTGRYGYTF
j_call: TRBJ1-6; d_call: NA; v_call: TRBV7-9; cdr3_length: 15; cdr3_aa: CASSQQGGGNSPLHF
j_call: TRBJ1-2; d_call: TRBD1; v_call: TRBV25-1; cdr3_length: 13; cdr3_aa: CASSVPGQYGYTF
j_call: TRBJ2-7; d_call: NA; v_call: TRBV7-9; cdr3_length: 16; cdr3_aa: CASSQVRGGAAYEQYF
j_call: TRBJ2-7; d_call: NA; v_call: TRBV25-1; cdr3_length: 13; cdr3_aa: CASSYLGFHEQYF
j_call: TRBJ1-3; d_call: NA; v_call: TRBV9; cdr3_length: 18; cdr3_aa: CASSVGPGEISSGNTIYF
j_call: TRBJ2-7; d_call: NA; v_call: TRBV11-2; cdr3_length: 12; cdr3_aa: CASNLDSGEQYF
j_call: TRBJ2-6; d_call: NA; v_call: TRBV7-9; cdr3_length: 15; cdr3_aa: CASSSTESGANVLTF
j_call: TRBJ1-5; d_call: TRBD1; v_call: TRBV4-1; cdr3_length: 16; cdr3_aa: CASSHPGGQFNQPQHF
j_call: TRBJ2-3; d_call: NA; v_call: TRBV7-9; cdr3_length: 12; cdr3_aa: CASSRITDTQYF
j_call: TRBJ2-7; d_call: TRBD2; v_call: TRBV10-3; cdr3_length: 16; cdr3_aa: CASSYTSGKFSYEQYF
j_call: TRBJ2-2; d_call: NA; v_call: TRBV29-1; cdr3_length: 14; cdr3_aa: CSAQAGGGGGELFF
j_call: TRBJ2-2; d_call: TRBD1; v_call: TRBV7-6; cdr3_length: 15; cdr3_aa: CASSPTGTGTGELFF
j_call: TRBJ1-1; d_call: TRBD1; v_call: TRBV20-1; cdr3_length: 14; cdr3_aa: CSADDRGSGTEAFF
j_call: TRBJ1-1; d_call: NA; v_call: TRBV12-3/TRBV12-4; cdr3_length: 15; cdr3_aa: CASSLVPVVNTEAFF
j_call: TRBJ2-7; d_call: NA; v_call: TRBV7-3; cdr3_length: 15; cdr3_aa: CASSLQGRGSYEQYF
j_call: TRBJ1-2; d_call: TRBD1; v_call: TRBV6-1; cdr3_length: 13; cdr3_aa: CASIEVGQGCYTF
j_call: TRBJ2-7; d_call: TRBD1; v_call: TRBV10-3; cdr3_length: 15; cdr3_aa: CAISEPRTGTYEQYF
j_call: TRBJ2-7; d_call: NA; v_call: TRBV7-9; cdr3_length: 15; cdr3_aa: CASSPRDTGWAEQYF
j_call: TRBJ1-2; d_call: NA; v_call: TRBV9; cdr3_length: 15; cdr3_aa: CASSVGPGRNYGYTF
j_call: TRBJ2-6; d_call: TRBD1; v_call: TRBV7-9; cdr3_length: 16; cdr3_aa: CASSLGQGPGANVLTF
j_call: TRBJ2-5; d_call: TRBD1; v_call: TRBV5-6; cdr3_length: 16; cdr3_aa: CASSLREGTGEETQYF
j_call: TRBJ2-7; d_call: TRBD2; v_call: TRBV7-8; cdr3_length: 15; cdr3_aa: CASSPGLAEFYEQYF
j_call: TRBJ2-5; d_call: NA; v_call: TRBV12-3/TRBV12-4; cdr3_length: 12; cdr3_aa: CASSLGGTTQYF
j_call: TRBJ1-5; d_call: TRBD1; v_call: TRBV6-6; cdr3_length: 17; cdr3_aa: CASSRGTGRSGNQPQHF
j_call: TRBJ1-2; d_call: NA; v_call: TRBV12-3/TRBV12-4; cdr3_length: 13; cdr3_aa: CASTSDGPYGYTF